These 23 T cell receptor beta chains originate from one sample sequenced in a study of blood T cell repertoires in COVID-19. Profiling relied on immunoSEQ multiplex PCR, and the TCRdb table lists in-frame clones only, not all of them. The data contain some 52,000 clones, just over 85% of them seen just once; the ten biggest clones take up around 27%. Sequencing used peripheral blood. The receptors derive from a human donor in a cohort sampled during active COVID-19.

The DNA for the CDR3 is TGTGCCAGCAGCTCTCGGACAGGGGGCCAATACGAGCAGTACTTC. Translated: CASSSRTGGQYEQYF. The V gene is TRBV7-2, the J gene TRBJ2-7, with 11 bases fitting TRBD1. CDR3 length equals 15 residues. The V segment lost 4 bases and the J segment 4 bases; nucleotides outside the gene matches: 6. Germline CDR1 reads SGHTA; CDR2 reads FQGNSA.

The rearrangement links TRBV7-6 to TRBJ1-6; D may be TRBD1 (6 bases). V lost 0 bases and J 9 bases, leaving 12 bases between the germline ends. The CDR3 extends over 15 amino acids. The germline gives CDR1 SGHVS, CDR2 FNYEAQ. DNA for the CDR3: TGTGCCAGCAGCTTAGCGATGACAGGTCGTTCACCCCTCCACTTT. It encodes CASSLAMTGRSPLHF.

The chain joins TRBV2 to TRBJ2-5; perhaps TRBD1 as D (6 bases). Germline CDR1 is SNHLY and CDR2 is FYNNEI. The germline V and J ends were trimmed by 0 bases and 7 bases, with 15 bases remaining between them. The CDR3 runs 15 residues. The CDR3 DNA reads TGTGCCAGCAGTGAAGCGCTTAGGGGACACTTGACCCAGTACTTC. Protein: CASSEALRGHLTQYF.

V usage is TRBV12-5 and J usage is TRBJ1-5, with 12 nucleotides matching TRBD1. V dropped 5 bases and J dropped 7; count of bases not matched to a gene: 9. This CDR3 comprises 16 residues. Per the germline V gene, CDR1 is LGHNT and CDR2 is FRNRAP. DNA for the CDR3: TGTGCTAGTGGTACCCCGGGACAGGGGGCTCGACAGCCCCAGCATTTT. Translating gives CASGTPGQGARQPQHF.

The chain links TRBV29-1 to TRBJ1-1; D is unresolved. This CDR3 region has 14 residues. Per the germline V gene, CDR1 is SQVTM and CDR2 is ANQGSEA. V was clipped by 1 base and J by 1 base, with 10 bases between them. The CDR3 protein is CSVEGQRQNTEAFF. The CDR3 DNA sequence: TGCAGCGTTGAAGGTCAGAGGCAGAACACTGAAGCTTTCTTT.

The chain uses TRBV7-2 and TRBJ2-1, with 9 bases lining up with TRBD2. From germline, CDR1 is SGHTA and CDR2 FQGNSA. With 3 bases clipped from V and 9 bases from J, the junction kept 6 bases outside the gene matches. The CDR3 length is 14 residues. As DNA, the CDR3 is TGTGCCAGCAGCTTTAAACTAGCGGGTGGTGAGCAGTTCTTC. It is translated as CASSFKLAGGEQFF.

The chain has TRBV2 and TRBJ2-7; 7 bases align to TRBD2. Germline loops: CDR1 SNHLY, CDR2 FYNNEI. J was trimmed by 1 base and V by 6 bases; bases with no gene match: 6. There are 14 residues in the CDR3. CDR3 nucleotides: TGTGCCAGCAGCAGGGAGGGTGGGTCCTACGAGCAGTACTTC. This encodes CASSREGGSYEQYF.

The chain uses TRBV5-4 and TRBJ2-1; no reliable D call. Trimming removed 0 bases from V and 0 bases from J, with 10 bases in between. The germline V gene has CDR1 SGHNT and CDR2 YYREEE (reference sequence). The CDR3 covers 16 residues. CDR3 in amino acids: CASSLDSPTSYNEQFF. In DNA form, the CDR3 reads TGTGCCAGCAGCTTGGATAGCCCAACCTCCTACAATGAGCAGTTCTTC.

The J gene is TRBJ2-1, the V gene TRBV24-1; the D gene is possibly TRBD2 (7 bases). The CDR3 loop spans 16 amino acids. Trimming pared 2 bases from V and 6 bases from J, leaving 16 bases between. Germline assignment: CDR1 KGHDR and CDR2 SFDVKD. The CDR3 sequence is CATSDSQGGALNEQFF. CDR3 in DNA: TGTGCCACCAGTGATTCACAAGGGGGGGCCCTCAATGAGCAGTTCTTC.

This chain uses TRBV11-2 with TRBJ1-1; no definite D call. Trimming left V 4 bases short and J 1 base short, with 10 bases between. Germline V gene lookup returns CDR1 SGHAT and CDR2 FQNNGV. The CDR3 extends over 14 amino acids. CDR3 sequence: CASSYQNGNTEAFF. As DNA, the CDR3 is TGTGCCAGCAGCTACCAAAACGGGAACACTGAAGCTTTCTTT.

The rearrangement links TRBV29-1 to TRBJ1-2, with D possibly being TRBD1 (6 bases). Trimming cost V 4 bases and J 4 bases, with 13 bases left between them. The length of the CDR3 is 13 residues. Germline values: CDR1 SQVTM, CDR2 ANQGSEA. In nucleotides, the CDR3 is TGCAGCGTTGTACCCAGGGGTGGCTATGGCTACACCTTC. Amino acids: CSVVPRGGYGYTF.

This clone was seen just once. The chain uses TRBV5-8 and TRBJ1-2, with TRBD1 as a possible D gene (6 bases). There are 16 residues in the CDR3. Germline-derived CDR1 and CDR2 are SGHTS and YDEGEE. Trimming took off 0 bases at V and 4 bases at J, with 16 bases between the two ends. CDR3 amino acids: CASSLAPWQTGYGYTF. For the CDR3, the DNA is TGTGCCAGCAGCTTGGCCCCATGGCAGACAGGCTATGGCTACACCTTC.

This chain joins TRBV5-1 and TRBJ1-2, with TRBD1 matching 7 bases. V lost 4 bases to trimming and J lost 2 bases; unmatched junction nucleotides: 5. Germline CDR1 is SGHRS and CDR2 is YFSETQ. The CDR3 covers 14 residues. The CDR3 region has the DNA TGCGCCAGCAGCACCGGGACAGCCAACTATGGCTACACCTTC. Translating it yields CASSTGTANYGYTF.

The chain links TRBV19 to TRBJ1-5, with 7 bases matching TRBD1. The germline V gene encodes CDR1 LNHDA and CDR2 SQIVND (reference sequence). With V trimmed by 6 bases and J by 6 bases, 2 bases remained unmatched. CDR3 length: 12 amino acids. The chain's CDR3 is CASRTGLQPQHF. Here the CDR3 DNA reads TGTGCCAGTAGGACAGGGCTTCAGCCCCAGCATTTT. The variable domain in full, with the rest retrieved from reference TRBV19 and TRBJ1-5, is DGGITQSPKYLFRKEGQNVTLSCEQNLNHDAMYWYRQDPGQGLRLIYYSQIVNDFQKGDIAEGYSVSREKKESFPLTVTSAQKNPTAFYLCASRTGLQPQHFGDGTRLSIL.

The chain uses TRBV12-3 or TRBV12-4 and TRBJ2-7; D gene uncertain. The V end lost 3 bases, the J end lost 2 bases, and 8 bases lay between the germline ends. The CDR3 is 13 amino acids. Written as DNA, the CDR3 is TGTGCCAGCAGTTTGCAGGATACCTACGAGCAGTACTTC. Encoded protein: CASSLQDTYEQYF.

J is TRBJ2-7 and V is TRBV27, with 7 bases aligning to TRBD2. V was pared by 0 bases and J by 2 bases, with 4 bases of the junction left unmatched. This CDR3 comprises 15 residues. Per germline, CDR1 MNHEY and CDR2 SMNVEV (reference sequence). This CDR3 is CASSLSQSGAYEQYF. The CDR3 nucleotides read TGTGCCAGCAGTTTATCGCAGAGCGGGGCCTACGAGCAGTACTTC.

The chain couples TRBV5-4 to TRBJ1-4; 9 bases are a match to TRBD1. V lost 2 bases, J lost 8 bases, and 4 bases stayed unmatched. Germline assignment: CDR1 SGHNT and CDR2 YYREEE (reference sequence). This CDR3 comprises 14 residues. CDR3 protein: CASSLGQGREKLFF. CDR3 sequence (DNA): TGTGCCAGCAGCTTAGGACAGGGGCGAGAAAAACTGTTTTTT.

The genes are TRBV7-9 and TRBJ2-2; 10 positions agree with TRBD1. In germline, CDR1 is SEHNR, CDR2 FQNEAQ (reference sequence). The length of the CDR3 is 14 residues. The junction had 6 bases not matched to a gene; V was cut back by 5 bases and J by 9 bases. The CDR3 sequence is CASSPGTGERELFF. As DNA, the CDR3 is TGTGCCAGCAGCCCCGGGACAGGGGAACGGGAGCTGTTTTTT.

Comment on this clone: The sample carries other DNA sequences with the same CDR3. The chain links TRBV5-1 to TRBJ2-1; D perhaps matches TRBD2 (6 bases). CDR1 and CDR2 (germline): SGHRS, YFSETQ. This CDR3 has 16 residues. The ends were cut back, 0 bases at V and 2 bases at J, with 12 bases in the middle. CDR3 protein: CASSLVGGSPYNEQFF. CDR3 nucleotide sequence: TGCGCCAGCAGCTTGGTCGGGGGTTCTCCCTACAATGAGCAGTTCTTC.

The chain has TRBV7-8 and TRBJ2-1; 9 nucleotides line up with TRBD1. This CDR3 is 15 amino acids long. The V segment lost 5 bases and the J segment 5 bases; nucleotides outside the gene matches: 7. The germline gives CDR1 SGHVS, CDR2 FQNEAQ. CDR3 protein: CASSQDRGPHNEQFF. In nucleotides, the CDR3 is TGTGCCAGCAGCCAGGACAGGGGCCCCCACAATGAGCAGTTCTTC.

The chain joins TRBV6-5 to TRBJ2-2, with D perhaps matching TRBD1 (6 bases). Trimming took off 4 bases at V and 6 bases at J, with 18 bases between the two ends. Germline V lookup: CDR1 MNHEY, CDR2 SVGAGI. The CDR3 is made up of 16 amino acids. CDR3 region: CASSFAYGRGAGELFF. Here the CDR3 DNA reads TGTGCCAGCAGTTTCGCTTACGGCAGGGGAGCCGGGGAGCTGTTTTTT.

This CDR3 reads CASSFERGLLNEQYF. In nucleotides, the CDR3 is TGCGCCAGCAGCTTTGAGCGGGGGCTCCTGAACGAGCAGTACTTC. The chain combines TRBV5-1 with TRBJ2-7; 8 bases match TRBD2. CDR1 and CDR2 (germline): SGHRS, YFSETQ. After removal of 2 bases from V and 5 bases from J, the junction contained 9 bases not matched to a gene. This CDR3 region has 15 residues. The full variable domain, its missing parts supplied by reference TRBV5-1 and TRBJ2-7, is KAGVTQTPRYLIKTRGQQVTLSCSPISGHRSVSWYQQTPGQGLQFLFEYFSETQRNKGNFPGRFSGRQFSNSRSEMNVSTLELGDSALYLCASSFERGLLNEQYFGPGTRLTVT.

The gene calls are TRBV10-2 and TRBJ2-5, with a weak D call TRBD1 (5 bases). Germline CDR1 WSHSY, CDR2 SAAADI. Trimming took off 3 bases at V and 5 bases at J, with 10 bases between the two ends. This CDR3 is 13 amino acids long. The CDR3 loop is CASSDQGTETQYF. The CDR3 bases are TGCGCCAGCAGTGACCAGGGCACTGAGACCCAGTACTTC.